This TCR beta chain was identified during a study of metastatic and nonmetastatic thyroid tumors. As for the study in general: The study looked at repertoires side by side in blood and in tumor or nodule tissue from malignant and benign thyroid patients. Study-wide results and limits: Patients with malignant thyroid tumors reportedly had significantly higher TCR beta diversity than those with benign nodules, in blood and tumor.

The length of the CDR3 is 15 residues. V gave up 6 bases and J gave up 1 base; unmatched junction bases: 7. Germline-derived CDR1 and CDR2 are SEHNR and FQNEAQ (reference sequence). Thyroid surgery took place with no prior treatment in any patient. TCRdb used MiXCR to call clones anew from the PCR reads. Of about 21,000 clones in the sample, 15% to 20% were seen once. This clone has ten or more counts. The antigen is unknown. The clonotype comes from a female donor with papillary thyroid cancer or a benign thyroid nodule (not recorded which). Some clones in this sample may be carry-over from other donors' samples. The gene calls are TRBV7-9 and TRBJ1-1; 8 bases fit TRBD1. Sequencing was carried out using tumor tissue. The CDR3 sequence is CASRRTGGENTEAFF. CDR3 DNA: TGTGCCAGCAGAAGAACAGGGGGTGAGAACACTGAAGCTTTCTTT.